These T cell receptor beta chains were read from a single sample in a study of blood T cell repertoires in COVID-19. Assay used: immunoSEQ multiplex PCR; TCRdb lists only in-frame clones, some missing. The table has 180,000 or so clones, 80% to 90% seen once. The sequenced sample consisted of peripheral blood. The receptor source for this set is a man in his forties who had recovered from COVID-19. The CDR3 runs from the conserved cysteine through the conserved F or W. The D gene is left open where the match is weak. The size field is filled for only some rows; it gives once, few, many or a size class.

D gene,V gene,clone size,J gene,CDR3 DNA,CDR3 protein
-,TRBV6-1,-,TRBJ1-4,TGTGCCAGCAGTGAAGCGGGGTGGGGGCAGGCCTTGAATGAAAAACTGTTTTTT,CASSEAGWGQALNEKLFF
-,TRBV7-8,-,TRBJ2-7,TGTGCCAGCAGCCCAGCCTACGAGCAGTACTTC,CASSPAYEQYF
-,TRBV10-3,-,TRBJ1-5,TGTGCCATCAGTCCTACGGAGGGGGGGCTTCAGCCCCAGCATTTT,CAISPTEGGLQPQHF
TRBD1,TRBV6-2/TRBV6-3,-,TRBJ2-5,TGTGCCAGCAGTTGGGACAGGATCTCCCAAGAGACCCAGTACTTC,CASSWDRISQETQYF
-,TRBV7-2,-,TRBJ1-5,TGTGCCAGCAGCTTAGTAGGGGTGCTTGAACCCCAGCATTTT,CASSLVGVLEPQHF
TRBD2,TRBV6-5,-,TRBJ2-5,TGTGCCAGCAGCCACTCGGGGGGGATGGAGACCCAGTACTTC,CASSHSGGMETQYF
TRBD1,TRBV6-5,-,TRBJ1-6,TGTGCCAGCCTTCCCGGGACAGGGAAAAATTCACCCCTCCACTTT,CASLPGTGKNSPLHF
-,TRBV6-1,-,TRBJ2-6,TGTGCCAGCAGTGACTTCCCTGGCCAGGGCACCGGGGCCAACGTCCTGACTTTC,CASSDFPGQGTGANVLTF
TRBD2,TRBV4-2,once,TRBJ2-5,TGTGCCAGCAGCCAAGATCAGTGGACTAGCGGGGAGACCCAGTACTTC,CASSQDQWTSGETQYF
-,TRBV7-8,-,TRBJ2-3,TGTGCCAGCAGGGTTGGCGGAACCACAGATACGCAGTATTTT,CASRVGGTTDTQYF
TRBD1,TRBV4-2,-,TRBJ2-5,TGTGCCAGCAGCCCTGGGACAGTACAAGAGACCCAGTACTTC,CASSPGTVQETQYF
-,TRBV7-2,-,TRBJ1-2,TGTGCCAGCAGCGAGGACAGTTCAATACCTCACTATGGCTACACCTTC,CASSEDSSIPHYGYTF
-,TRBV5-1,-,TRBJ1-5,TGCGCCAGCAGCTTGGCCGGGGGAGGTAGGCAGCCCCAGCATTTT,CASSLAGGGRQPQHF
-,TRBV10-3,-,TRBJ1-2,TGTGCCATCAGTGAGCAGACTAACTATGGCTACACCTTC,CAISEQTNYGYTF
TRBD1,TRBV7-9,-,TRBJ1-2,TGTGCCAGCAGCTCAACAGGGGGAAATGGCTACACCTTC,CASSSTGGNGYTF
TRBD2,TRBV7-8,-,TRBJ2-1,TGTGCCAGCAGCCTCGTCCCGGGACTAGCGGGAGTGCGGAATGAGCAGTTCTTC,CASSLVPGLAGVRNEQFF
-,TRBV3-1/TRBV3-2,-,TRBJ1-3,TGTGCCAGCAGCCAAGACAGCGGGGCTGGAAACACCATATATTTT,CASSQDSGAGNTIYF
TRBD2,TRBV19,few,TRBJ2-5,TGTGCCAGTAGTACTAGCGGGGGTGATGGGGAGACCCAGTACTTC,CASSTSGGDGETQYF
TRBD1,TRBV6-5,-,TRBJ2-1,TGTGCCAGCAGGAGGGACAGGGCGAGGGGTGAGCAGTTCTTC,CASRRDRARGEQFF
-,TRBV19,once,TRBJ2-1,TGTGCCAGTAAGCGGGCGGATTTTTACAATGAGCAGTTCTTC,CASKRADFYNEQFF
-,TRBV6-1,-,TRBJ2-2,TGTGCCAGCAGTGAAGAATTAGAGGGTCCCCCCGGGGAGCTGTTTTTT,CASSEELEGPPGELFF
-,TRBV29-1,-,TRBJ1-2,TGCAGCGCCCTCATGGGGGGGGACTATGGCTACACCTTC,CSALMGGDYGYTF
TRBD2,TRBV19,-,TRBJ2-2,TGTGCCAGTTCTTCCAGCGGGGCGAACACCGGGGAGCTGTTTTTT,CASSSSGANTGELFF
TRBD1,TRBV19,-,TRBJ2-2,TGTGCCAGTAGAGAACAGGGGGCCACCGGGGAGCTGTTTTTT,CASREQGATGELFF
-,TRBV19,-,TRBJ1-2,TGTGCCAGTGAAAGGGGGACCTATGGCTACACCTTC,CASERGTYGYTF
-,TRBV2,-,TRBJ2-7,TGTGCCAGCATAGTACTATACGAGCAGTACTTC,CASIVLYEQYF
-,TRBV12-3/TRBV12-4,-,TRBJ2-1,TGTGCCAGCAGTTTAACGGGAGTGGTTGAGCAGTTCTTC,CASSLTGVVEQFF
TRBD2,TRBV6-5,-,TRBJ2-1,TGTGCCAGCAGCCGGCGGGGGGAATACAATGAGCAGTTCTTC,CASSRRGEYNEQFF
TRBD1,TRBV6-2/TRBV6-3,-,TRBJ2-7,TGTGCCAGCAGCCGGGACAGGGGTTTGTACGAGCAGTACTTC,CASSRDRGLYEQYF
-,TRBV3-1/TRBV3-2,-,TRBJ1-3,TGTGCCAGCAGCCAAAGATTGACTCGCTCTGGAAACACCATATATTTT,CASSQRLTRSGNTIYF
-,TRBV28,-,TRBJ1-1,TGTGCCAGCCTATCACGAACTGAAGCTTTCTTT,CASLSRTEAFF